One sample yielded the 16 T cell receptor beta chains listed below, sequenced in a study of identical twins. TCRdb processed the 5' RACE reads anew with MiXCR; each CDR3 protein has one entry. The sample carries hundreds of thousands of distinct CDR3 sequences, 7.5% recorded once. Another study also made use of these data, one on yellow fever vaccine responses in identical twins.

The sequencing sample was made of memory (CD45RO+) T cells sorted from blood. The receptors come from a woman between 18 and 30 years old in good health.

This clonotype appeared many times. This chain connects TRBV7-8 to TRBJ2-7, with a possible D match to TRBD1 (5 bases). Trimming took 2 bases from V and 1 from J, leaving 12 bases between them. The CDR3 loop spans 15 amino acids. Looked up from germline, CDR1 is SGHVS and CDR2 is FQNEAQ. This chain's CDR3 is CASSLWQGPSYEQYF. For the CDR3, the DNA is TGTGCCAGCAGCTTATGGCAGGGTCCTTCCTACGAGCAGTACTTC.

This clonotype was recorded at least ten times. The CDR3 loop reads CASSLAFGGYNEQFF. CDR3 DNA: TGTGCCAGCAGCTTAGCTTTTGGGGGCTACAATGAGCAGTTCTTC. The chain employs TRBV7-2 and TRBJ2-1; D may correspond to TRBD1 or TRBD2 (5 bases each). Germline values: CDR1 SGHTA, CDR2 FQGNSA. The CDR3 has 15 residues. Trimming shortened V by 0 bases and J by 3 bases, and 9 bases separated the two germline ends.

This clonotype was found a few times. CDR3 protein: CASSWTGVPEAFF. CDR3 DNA: TGTGCCAGCAGTTGGACAGGGGTCCCTGAAGCTTTCTTT. The V gene is TRBV12-3 or TRBV12-4, the J gene TRBJ1-1; 9 bases match TRBD1. V trimming: 4 bases; J trimming: 6 bases; junction bases outside the gene matches: 3. The CDR3 is 13 residues long.

This clonotype was seen many times. The chain recombines TRBV10-3 with TRBJ1-2; 8 bases match TRBD1. V lost 1 base, J lost 0 bases, and 10 bases stayed unmatched. CDR1 is ENHRY, CDR2 SYGVKD, per germline. This CDR3 region has 18 residues. CDR3: CAISELHPGQAPNYGYTF. The CDR3 DNA is TGTGCCATCAGTGAGTTGCACCCGGGACAGGCTCCTAACTATGGCTACACCTTC.

There are many counts of this clonotype. The J gene is TRBJ2-7, the V gene TRBV15, with a weak D call TRBD1 (5 bases). The CDR3 sequence is 13 residues long. The V gene lost 0 bases and the J gene lost 4 bases, with 7 bases spanning the gap. Per germline, CDR1 LNHNV and CDR2 YYDKDF (reference sequence). Written as DNA, the CDR3 is TGTGCCACCAGCAGAGATCAGGGTTACGAGCAGTACTTC. Amino acids: CATSRDQGYEQYF.

The table lists this clonotype with many counts. The chain recombines TRBV5-1 with TRBJ2-2; 12 bases agree with TRBD2. The junction had 15 bases not matched to a gene; V was cut back by 4 bases and J by 5 bases. Germline CDR1 SGHRS, CDR2 YFSETQ. There are 19 residues in the CDR3. The CDR3 is CASSLHLLTSGSSTGELFF. Written as DNA, the CDR3 is TGCGCCAGCAGCCTTCATCTACTGACTAGCGGGAGTTCGACCGGGGAGCTGTTTTTT.

This clonotype was seen a handful of times. The V gene is TRBV12-3 or TRBV12-4, the J gene TRBJ1-1, with a weak D call TRBD1 (5 bases). CDR3 length: 16 residues. Trimming left V 0 bases short and J 6 bases short, with 17 bases between. The CDR3 sequence: CASSLARGGSIAEAFF. CDR3 sequence (DNA): TGTGCCAGCAGTTTAGCGCGTGGGGGTTCGATCGCTGAAGCTTTCTTT.

This clonotype has ten or more counts. The chain combines TRBV10-3 with TRBJ2-5, with D perhaps assigned TRBD1 or TRBD2 (5 bases each). The length of the CDR3 is 15 residues. Between the trimmed V and J ends, which lost 10 bases and 0 bases, there was a span of 18 bases. Germline lookup yields CDR1 ENHRY and CDR2 SYGVKD. For the CDR3, the DNA is TGTGCCACCCTCAATGCAGGGCGGGACCAAGAGACCCAGTACTTC. Residues: CATLNAGRDQETQYF.

This clonotype was recorded at least ten times. The chain combines TRBV6-6 with TRBJ2-3; D ambiguous. The CDR3 consists of 14 residues. Trimming shortened V by 2 bases and J by 3 bases, and 9 bases separated the two germline ends. Germline V gene data show CDR1 as MNHNY and CDR2 as SVGAGI (reference sequence). CDR3 sequence (DNA): TGTGCCAGCAGTTACGTGAAGTGGACAGATACGCAGTATTTT. It is translated as CASSYVKWTDTQYF.

The chain uses TRBV6-2 or TRBV6-3 and TRBJ2-1; D is uncertain. Trimming pared 4 bases from V and 4 bases from J, leaving 8 bases between. This CDR3 region has 13 residues. The germline CDR1 and CDR2 sequences are MNHEY and SVGEGT. The CDR3 coding sequence is TGTGCCAGCAGTTCTCAGAGATACAATGAGCAGTTCTTC. This gives the protein CASSSQRYNEQFF.

A few counts support this clonotype. The chain carries TRBV28 and TRBJ2-7; 12 nucleotides line up with TRBD2. There are 14 residues in the CDR3. The germline V gene has CDR1 MDHEN and CDR2 SYDVKM. J was trimmed by 6 bases and V by 5 bases; bases with no gene match: 5. The CDR3 sequence: CASSPGTSGREQYF. The CDR3 DNA reads TGTGCCAGCAGTCCCGGGACTAGCGGGCGCGAGCAGTACTTC.

V gene TRBV12-3 or TRBV12-4 combines with J gene TRBJ1-1, with 8 nucleotides matching TRBD1. The ends lost 3 bases at V and 7 bases at J; junction bases unmatched: 1. The CDR3 totals 12 residues. CDR3 in amino acids: CASSLGQVEAFF. CDR3 in DNA: TGTGCCAGCAGTTTGGGACAGGTTGAAGCTTTCTTT.

This clonotype was seen a few times. The CDR3 sequence: CASSVAAGGQETQYF. The CDR3 coding sequence is TGTGCCAGCAGCGTAGCTGCGGGGGGGCAAGAGACCCAGTACTTC. The chain joins TRBV9 to TRBJ2-5, with 9 bases identical to TRBD2. The trim removed 0 bases at V and 2 bases at J, leaving 2 bases unmatched. CDR3 length: 15 residues. CDR1 is SGDLS and CDR2 is YYNGEE in the germline V gene.

The chain has TRBV7-2 and TRBJ2-3, with D perhaps being TRBD1 or TRBD2 (5 bases each). The CDR3 has 15 residues. Germline V CDR1 and CDR2: SGHTA, FQGNSA. V lost 0 bases to trimming and J lost 6 bases, with 13 bases between them. In DNA, the CDR3 is TGTGCCAGCAGCTTAGCGGGGCGGGTTGAGGATACGCAGTATTTT. Translated: CASSLAGRVEDTQYF.

This clonotype has ten or more counts. The chain carries TRBV5-6 and TRBJ2-7, with 11 nucleotides matching TRBD1. The CDR3 has 15 residues. Germline CDR1 is SGHDT and CDR2 is YYEEEE. V gave up 0 bases and J gave up 4 bases; unmatched junction bases: 3. The CDR3 bases are TGTGCCAGCAGCTTGGGGGGGACAGGGGGTTACGAGCAGTACTTC. Encoded protein: CASSLGGTGGYEQYF.

The chain combines TRBV6-2 or TRBV6-3 with TRBJ2-2; D ambiguous. Germline values: CDR1 MNHEY, CDR2 SVGEGT. V lost 4 bases and J lost 0, with 15 bases in between. The length of the CDR3 is 17 residues. CDR3 amino acids: CASSSFDRTPNTGELFF. The DNA of the CDR3 is TGTGCCAGCAGTTCTTTCGACCGCACTCCGAACACCGGGGAGCTGTTTTTT.